These 14 T cell receptor beta chains originate from one sample sequenced in a study of cytomegalovirus exposure and HLA in healthy donors. PCR amplification relied on 60 Vbeta primers (plus 13 Jbeta primers). The data were produced by immunoSEQ multiplex PCR, yet TCRdb's version contains in-frame clones alone and is incomplete. The sample includes around 92,000 clones, around 79% seen only once; the top ten take 13% to 15%. The sequenced sample was PBMCs. Receptor source: a woman between 65 and 79 years old in good health and CMV-seropositive.

Details on this clone: An end of the junction does not agree with germline; a read error may underlie this. V usage is TRBV7-7 and J usage is TRBJ1-1; weak D call: TRBD1 (5 bases). The CDR3 loop spans 13 amino acids. Germline lookup yields CDR1 SSHAT and CDR2 FNYEAQ (reference sequence). CDR3 protein: CASSLTESTEAFF. CDR3 bases: TGTGCTAGCAGCTTGACAGAGAGCACTGAAGCTTTCTTT. Supplemented by reference TRBV7-7 and TRBJ1-1, the full variable domain reads GAGVSQSPRYKVTKRGQDVTLRCDPISSHATLYWYQQALGQGPEFLTYFNYEAQPDKSGLPSDRFSAERPEGSISTLTIQRTEQRDSAMYRCASSLTESTEAFFGQGTRLTVV.

The chain combines TRBV7-2 with TRBJ2-4; weak D call: TRBD2 (5 bases). V was cut by 2 bases and J by 1 base, with 6 bases left in between. CDR3 length: 14 residues. Germline V gives CDR1 SGHTA, CDR2 FQGNSA. The CDR3 reads CASSLTGAKNIQYF. The CDR3 DNA reads TGTGCCAGCAGCTTAACGGGGGCCAAAAACATTCAGTACTTC.

The chain joins TRBV2 to TRBJ2-3; 12 bases align to TRBD2. CDR3 length: 18 amino acids. Germline CDR1 and CDR2: SNHLY and FYNNEI. The ends lost 1 base at V and 6 bases at J; junction bases unmatched: 11. The CDR3 coding sequence is TGTGCCAGCAGTGAAGAGGGACGGCTAGCGGGAGGGATCGATACGCAGTATTTT. This gives the protein CASSEEGRLAGGIDTQYF.

This sequence joins TRBV7-2 and TRBJ1-2, with 8 bases that match TRBD1. Trimming removed 4 bases from V and 4 bases from J; junction bases left unmatched: 8. Germline V CDR1 and CDR2: SGHTA, FQGNSA. CDR3 length: 15 residues. The CDR3 bases are TGTGCCAGCAGCTCTGGACAGGGCCTACCCTATGGCTACACCTTC. Its protein is CASSSGQGLPYGYTF.

This chain connects TRBV28 to TRBJ1-1; no definite D call. In germline, CDR1 is MDHEN, CDR2 SYDVKM. V was shortened by 4 bases and J by 1 base, with 19 bases between the two germline ends. The CDR3 extends over 17 amino acids. In DNA form, the CDR3 reads TGTGCCAGCAGTTCCCCTGGCTTCGGAGCGGGGAACACTGAAGCTTTCTTT. It specifies CASSSPGFGAGNTEAFF.

The rearrangement links TRBV7-3 to TRBJ2-2; 9 bases agree with TRBD1. Germline V CDR1 and CDR2: SGHTA, FQGTGA. The CDR3 has 15 residues. V trimming: 6 bases; J trimming: 4 bases; junction bases outside the gene matches: 6. CDR3 DNA: TGTGCCAGCAGAACCGGGACAGGGTTCACCGGGGAGCTGTTTTTT. Amino acids: CASRTGTGFTGELFF.

CDR3 amino acids: CASREGLAGARDTQYF. The CDR3 DNA follows: TGTGCCAGCAGAGAGGGACTAGCGGGAGCTCGCGATACGCAGTATTTT. This rearrangement joins TRBV2 to TRBJ2-3; 14 bases fit TRBD2. Trimming cost V 6 bases and J 6 bases; bases outside gene matches: 8. Germline CDR1 and CDR2: SNHLY and FYNNEI. This CDR3 comprises 16 residues. The variable domain in full, completed from reference TRBV2 and TRBJ2-3, reads EPEVTQTPSHQVTQMGQEVILRCVPISNHLYFYWYRQILGQKVEFLVSFYNNEISEKSEIFDDQFSVERPDGSNFTLKIRSTKLEDSAMYFCASREGLAGARDTQYFGPGTRLTVL.

This chain connects TRBV19 to TRBJ2-3; perhaps TRBD2 as D (5 bases). The CDR3 is 14 residues long. The germline V gene has CDR1 LNHDA and CDR2 SQIVND (reference sequence). Deletions cut 3 bases from V and 2 bases from J, with 9 bases between. The CDR3 is CASSIGINTDTQYF. CDR3 coding DNA: TGTGCCAGTAGTATCGGGATAAACACAGATACGCAGTATTTT.

The chain links TRBV7-2 to TRBJ1-6, with 7 bases lining up with TRBD1. This CDR3 contains 14 residues. The V segment lost 5 bases and the J segment 5 bases; nucleotides outside the gene matches: 3. CDR1 SGHTA and CDR2 FQGNSA come from the germline V gene. CDR3: CASSRTGDNSPLHF. For the CDR3, the DNA is TGTGCCAGCAGCCGGACAGGAGATAATTCACCCCTCCACTTT.

This clone has just one count. The rearrangement joins TRBV18 to TRBJ2-2; unclear D gene. The germline V gene encodes CDR1 KGHSH and CDR2 LQKENI. The CDR3 length is 16 residues. V was cut by 4 bases and J by 0 bases, with 12 bases left in between. CDR3 sequence: CASSQQQPSNTGELFF. The DNA of the CDR3 is TGTGCCAGCTCACAACAGCAACCTTCGAACACCGGGGAGCTGTTTTTT.

Concerning this clone itself: The sample has other DNA sequences that encode this CDR3 too. The rearrangement links TRBV29-1 to TRBJ1-5, with 7 bases lining up with TRBD1. The V and J ends lost 7 bases and 7 bases, in that order; junction bases with no gene match: 10. CDR1 and CDR2 from the germline V gene are SQVTM and ANQGSEA. There are 13 residues in the CDR3. The DNA of the CDR3 is TGCAGCGCCGCGACAGGGTTGGAACAGCCCCAGCATTTT. It specifies CSAATGLEQPQHF.

This chain links TRBV5-5 with TRBJ1-5, with TRBD1 matching over 9 bases. Germline trimming cut 4 bases from V and 2 bases from J; bases unmatched to any gene: 16. The germline V gene encodes CDR1 SGHKS and CDR2 YYEKEE (reference sequence). This CDR3 region has 19 residues. The CDR3 DNA reads as TGTGCCAGCAGCCAGGTTTACCGGGACAGGGTGATTGGCAATCAGCCCCAGCATTTT. Translating gives CASSQVYRDRVIGNQPQHF.

The chain uses TRBV28 and TRBJ1-5; perhaps TRBD1 as D (6 bases). Germline-derived CDR1 and CDR2 are MDHEN and SYDVKM. Trimming cost V 3 bases and J 4 bases, with 13 bases left between them. CDR3 length equals 15 residues. The CDR3 sequence: CASSFLQGPNQPQHF. The CDR3 DNA sequence: TGTGCCAGCAGTTTTCTACAGGGACCGAATCAGCCCCAGCATTTT.

About this clone itself: At the DNA level, this CDR3 is encoded by other sequences in the same sample as well. CDR3 DNA: TGTGCCAGTTCGACCGGACAGGGGCCCCAAGAGACCCAGTACTTC. Protein sequence: CASSTGQGPQETQYF. The chain carries TRBV19 and TRBJ2-5, with 9 bases lining up with TRBD1. In germline, CDR1 is LNHDA, CDR2 SQIVND (reference sequence). The CDR3 runs to 15 residues. V lost 8 bases, J lost 1 base, and 8 bases stayed unmatched.